The sequence of this T cell receptor (beta chain) was determined in a study of cytomegalovirus exposure and HLA in healthy donors (dated by TCRdb to 2016 to 2017). About the study as a whole: In an earlier analysis of approximately 500 of the donors, around 300 Gb of sequence data and some 100 million unique TCR beta sequences from about 190 million T cells were reported. An early release covering about 600 HLA-typed donors comprised about 300 gigabases of sequencing data and around 85 million unique TCR sequences. Of the 300 to 400 genotyped donors, around 81% fell in the genetic ancestry cluster associated with self-reported Caucasian donors. The study aimed to test whether signatures of past pathogen exposure could be identified by cataloging public T cell receptors. The T cell repertoires of 666 subjects were profiled by immunosequencing and related to cytomegalovirus serostatus. Along with the approximately 620-subject first cohort, a separate validation cohort of over a hundred different subjects was used. High-throughput TCR immunosequencing, statistical association of individual TCRs with disease status, and machine learning were combined to predict cytomegalovirus infection status. In a later analysis, previously published TCR beta repertoires from 550 to 700 donors were re-analyzed and high-resolution HLA genotyping was added so that TCR occurrence patterns could be studied. Rather than using new phenotypic data, the later analysis identified candidate immune exposures from TCR beta sequences and from how often those sequences occurred across donors. To decide whether each TCR beta V gene segment behaved as functional or pseudogenic, an earlier analysis of approximately 620 of the donors relied on high-throughput TCR beta sequencing. Alongside the repertoire data, information on donor age, sex, ethnicity and CMV serostatus was compiled. A later genetic analysis used genome-wide SNP genotypes for about three fifths of the 666 donors, treating that subset as a discovery cohort. All discovery cohort repertoires had been generated using a single sequencing platform. HLA typing covered class I and class II loci at four-digit resolution. The number of typed donors differed by locus: roughly 629-630 for A, B, C, DRB1 and DQB1; 522 for DQA1; approximately 610 for DPA1; and around 470 for DPB1. Five DR-DQ haplotypes were treated as single units for association and clustering because of strong linkage in the cohort. Across 300 to 500 genotyped donors of the cohort, an average of roughly 250,000 unique TCR beta nucleotide sequences per donor were sequenced, and 15% to 20% of those sequences were non-productive.

A remark on this clone: Its binding antigen is unknown. One base away there is no much larger clone; base qualities are not given.

The study at large found these results: For the cohort, immune exposure information was limited to CMV serostatus. Linkage disequilibrium might explain the correlated functional status among segregating V segments, but an unknown experimental factor could not be excluded. Only TCR beta chains were sequenced in this cohort, and the absence of alpha or paired-chain data limited detectable features. According to a later analysis, most CMV-associated TCR beta chains appeared to be HLA-restricted, and the HLA associations seemed to be driven largely by CMV exposure. Three of the identified cytomegalovirus-associated TCR beta chains were confirmed in vitro to be specific for cytomegalovirus antigens. According to a later analysis, TCR association rates differed among HLA loci, with DRB1 alleles showing the most associated TCRs and HLA-C alleles showing the fewest. A further reported finding was that TCR beta sequences accurately predicted the HLA-A and HLA-B alleles for most subjects in the first cohort. In a later analysis, some 17,000 TCR beta sequences were associated with specific HLA alleles at a false discovery rate of 0.05. A cluster of highly shared sequence variants was judged likely to be a technical artifact of the sequencing pipeline. In a later analysis, HLA-associated TCR beta chains were found to be more clonally expanded and to have lower generation probabilities than equally common non-associated chains. Because some donors lacked HLA typing at each locus, the association tests relied only on the typed subset. An association between a missense DCLRE1C variant and V-gene and J-gene trimming of TCR beta chains was found in a later genetic analysis and replicated in an independent cohort. The authors suggested that the approach could potentially be extended to other disease states and immunological phenotypes. Sequencing depth was assumed to be roughly uniform across donors in the presence/absence analyses, though that assumption may not hold. The classifier was reported to diagnose cytomegalovirus status with high specificity and sensitivity in both the original and validation cohorts. Compared with the approximately 700-donor mean, donors in an Asian-associated ancestry cluster had fewer N-insertions in productive TCRs, according to a later genetic analysis. In the study, 150 to 200 TCR beta chains were listed as associated with cytomegalovirus. The earlier analysis of 587 of the donors excluded fewer than 20 rarely observed V segments, including chromosome 9 orphons, because counts were too low. An earlier analysis of approximately 590 of the donors showed that most TCR beta V segments appeared in productive rearrangements either about 87% or about 30% of the time, which broadly matched IMGT annotations. Most TCR sequences were observed very rarely across donors, whereas some public TCRs were present in many individuals. When HLA alleles, especially DR and DQ, strongly co-occurred, TCR associations were difficult to assign to individual alleles. In a later analysis, several top co-occurrence clusters were reported to appear linked to parvovirus B19, influenza, CMV and Epstein-Barr virus. Because the 87-base-pair reads could not distinguish some IMGT-functional V segments, including TRBV6-2 and TRBV6-3, those segments were excluded.

V is reduced by 3 bases and J by 5 bases, leaving a spacing of 20 bases between them. The CDR3 covers 16 residues, taking in both the cysteine and the phenylalanine. The read is trimmed to its CDR3 DNA, 48 bases read in frame from base 1. CDR1 and CDR2, looked up from the germline V gene (reference sequence), are SEHNR and FQNEAQ. Libraries were prepared through the immunoSEQ multiplex PCR assay. The multiplex PCR relied on a mix of 60 forward primers for TCR Vbeta segments and 13 reverse primers for TCR Jbeta segments. The CDR3 region of rearranged TCR beta genes was amplified from genomic DNA by a multiplex PCR assay. The amplified TCR beta libraries were sequenced on the Illumina HiSeq System as 87-base-pair reads. Processing in the source paper ran as follows. A later analysis counted about 80 million unique TCR beta chains across the 500 to 850 repertoires, and 9 million to 14 million of these chains were shared by at least two donors. Raw reads were error-corrected and collapsed into unique sequences by a nearest-neighbor algorithm in which closely related sequences were merged to remove PCR and sequencing errors. CDR3 sequences were aligned to IMGT reference sequences to assign V, D and J gene segments. Each retained sequence needed at least a six-nucleotide match to both a V gene segment and a J gene segment. Rearrangements were called productive when the CDR3 lacked stop codons and stayed in frame with V and J; all others were non-productive. CDR3 was defined by IMGT convention, running from the second conserved V-encoded cysteine to the conserved J-encoded phenylalanine. Sequences without an unambiguous match to a single V gene segment were excluded from the earlier analysis of about 600 of the donors. In an earlier analysis of 587 of the donors, V segments were called functional above 56.7% productive rearrangements and were called segregating when the between-donor standard deviation exceeded 5%. A statistical classification framework was built to diagnose cytomegalovirus status from the catalog of TCR beta chain sequences. V and J gene assignment, in a later analysis, came from comparing TCR nucleotide sequences with IMGT/GENE-DB human TR gene sequences. Using the TCRdist pipeline, a later analysis assigned CDR3 sequences along with most-parsimonious VDJ recombination scenarios. In a later analysis, each TCR beta chain was defined by its CDR3 amino acid sequence together with its V-gene family, and reads without a unique V-gene family were excluded. A later analysis removed 500 to 600 highly shared, low-generation-probability nucleotide sequences to deal with suspected cross-contamination and a sequencing artifact. In a later analysis, a clonal expansion index for each public chain was calculated from normalized within-repertoire ranks of inferred template counts. In a later analysis, generation probabilities were computed with a VDJ recombination model fitted to out-of-frame rearrangements, and the resulting probabilities were checked against IGoR. Hypergeometric tests were used in a later analysis to score TCR-TCR, TCR-HLA and TCR-CMV co-occurrence, with a repertoire-size bias correction applied to the TCR pairs. In a later analysis, false discovery rates were estimated by permuting HLA or CMV assignments 20 times. In a later analysis, co-occurring TCRs were grouped using DBSCAN, with TCRdist sequence similarity added in when clustering inside HLA-allele-positive subsets. Repertoires with fewer than 30,000 or more than 120,000 public chains, plus five repertoires with anomalous nucleotide sharing, were excluded from co-occurrence clustering. The source is immuneACCESS, and TCRdb retained only in-frame sequences with V and J called. Part of the clones is not carried over; for the studies checked, unresolved V genes explain less than half of this, and the remainder is unexplained. V and J calls and clone size are copied from that table; D and trimming were computed from the DNA. In all, the sample holds about 160,000 clones, and around 69% of those were seen once. Of the sample, roughly 3% falls within the top ten clones.

The cohort was made up of about 610 healthy bone marrow donors. Cohort members were all nominally healthy when sampled, although unrecorded immune exposures were likely present. The donor tested CMV seronegative, placing the donor among the approximately 400 seronegative members of the cohort. Every donor gave a peripheral blood sample, and the peripheral blood mononuclear cells from that sample were used for TCR beta sequencing. The Qiagen DNeasy Blood Extraction Kit was used to extract genomic DNA from the blood cell samples. The rearrangement combines TRBV7-9 with TRBJ2-7; the D gene is perhaps TRBD2, from 5 matching bases. This clonotype was obtained from a woman aged 30 to 39 in good health and CMV-seronegative. Sequencing was done on a sample of PBMCs. CDR3 loop: CASSFTGWETKDEQYF. The nucleotide sequence is TGTGCCAGCAGCTTTACGGGTTGGGAGACCAAAGACGAGCAGTACTTC.